This TCR beta chain is from a study of regulatory T cells in long-lasting Graves disease (dated by TCRdb to 2020 to 2022). Context from the whole study: Newly diagnosed Graves' disease patients had taken antithyroid drugs for less than 3 months. This study used TCR sequencing and RNA sequencing of peripheral blood to compare persistent Graves' disease patients against newly diagnosed Graves' disease patients. The study was conducted in China and was registered as a clinical trial. A total of approximately 35 samples underwent TCR sequencing: some 13 from persistent and some 20 from newly diagnosed Graves' disease patients.

What the research found in general, with its limitations: Compared with newly diagnosed patients, persistent Graves' disease patients had lower TCR Shannon entropy and fewer highly expanded clones, which suggests clonal expansion. A larger number of public clonotypes was shared among persistent patients (fewer than 3,000) than among newly diagnosed patients (around 880). Only peripheral blood was studied, because thyroid tissue, the primary lesion, was inaccessible. Sequencing and analysis were restricted to the TCR beta chain. The authors acknowledged the small sample size as a limitation that may reduce accuracy.

The library came from multiplex PCR. The sequencer was an Illumina HiSeq 4000. iRepertoire HTBI primers and Arm-PCR amplification of CDR3 regions were used to construct TCR beta libraries. Before sequencing, the PCR products underwent gel purification. In the original analysis: A total of roughly 58 TRBV and more than twelve TRBJ segments were identified across samples and were used for gene usage analysis of CDR3 amino acid clonotypes. Filtered high-quality paired reads were merged into contigs using COPE and FqMerger. BLAST was used to align contigs to IMGT TRBV, TRBD and TRBJ reference genes, with CDR3 defined following IMGT. Clonotypes above 0.1% frequency were classified as highly expanded clones. Repertoire diversity was measured by Shannon entropy, and V-J evenness by the Gini coefficient. Clonotypes shared by more than one individual were considered public. TCRdb applied fastp at Q25 and MiXCR to the public reads, then kept only in-frame beta chains. Rows matching on CDR3 protein sequence are summarized as one entry with the most common DNA and genes. The V and J calls reflect TCRdb's pipeline rather than the authors' work. The sample table contains under 300,000 distinct CDR3 sequences; only one count was recorded for 15% to 20% of them. The top ten hold around 15% of the sample.

This clonotype was recorded at least ten times. Its antigen specificity is not known. No much larger clonotype is one base removed from it; base qualities were not supplied. This specimen's time point label, per the study, means: newly diagnosed GD, antithyroid drugs for less than 3 months. For both TCR sequencing and RNA sequencing, RNA was extracted from PBMCs in TRIzol. The diagnosis of Graves' disease was made according to American Thyroid Association guidelines. The patients came from an endocrinology department in Xi'an, China. From each patient, roughly 9 milliliters of peripheral blood was collected into an EDTA anticoagulant tube. PBMCs were isolated by Ficoll Paque Plus density gradient separation without further T cell sorting. An Agilent 2100 Bioanalyzer and agarose gel were used to check RNA quality, while a NanoDrop 2000 measured RNA concentration. The data also belong to a second study, concerning T cells in Graves' hyperthyroidism and ophthalmopathy. Looking at the second paper: A patient counted as having stable Graves' hyperthyroidism if no progression to ophthalmopathy occurred over 18 months of follow-up. Hyperthyroidism patients were newly diagnosed, with disease duration under 2 months, and aged 18 to 65 years. Exclusion was applied to patients with uncontrolled infections, other autoimmune diseases, pregnancy or lactation. Diagnoses relied on clinical symptoms, serum thyroxine and TRAb, thyroid ultrasound and orbital computed tomography. The TCR CDR3 was subjected to a first round of RT-PCR using the HTBI primer set and the Qiagen OneStep RT-PCR kit. Blood samples also contained most of the expanded thyroid clonotypes (frequency above 0.001), which suggests that blood repertoires may reflect thyroid immune responses. In cross-validation, a model built on a 13 V-J signature told ophthalmopathy apart from stable hyperthyroidism with 85% to 90% sensitivity and about 81% specificity, and in testing the same model reached 80%/75%. In validation, the model predicted progression to ophthalmopathy a median of about 6.5 months before onset, with 70% to 71% sensitivity and just under 75% specificity. TCR V-J signatures able to tell the groups apart were searched for in a discovery cohort of 95 to 100 patients, of whom over 40 had Graves' ophthalmopathy and about 55 had stable Graves' hyperthyroidism. Prospective prediction of ophthalmopathy was tested in an independent validation cohort of 18 to 20 hyperthyroidism patients and 15 to 17 patients who later progressed to ophthalmopathy. The 100 discovery patients were randomly split 7:3 into training and test sets. In several Graves' hyperthyroidism patients, the study also compared T-cell repertoires from thyroid tissue with T-cell repertoires from blood. After sampling, hyperthyroidism patients received methimazole starting at 30 mg daily, and ophthalmopathy patients received high-dose intravenous methylprednisolone. Libraries were constructed in a second round of multiplex PCR, after which size selection and purification were performed. Paired-end sequencing of the libraries was performed with 100 bp reads on an Illumina HiSeq2000. SOAPnuke was used to process the raw data, removing reads that contained adapters or uncalled bases, had a mean Phred below 15, or lacked an exact match to the constant primer or identifier. COPE v1.2.5 was used to merge the high-quality paired reads, and each unique nucleotide sequence was defined as a clonotype. MiTCR v1.1 was used to align the clonotypes against IMGT TRBV, TRBD and TRBJ reference segments. Analysis was restricted to V-J combinations with a frequency above 0.0001, which covered over 98% of repertoires. The TCS score was defined as F50 (clonal expansion) divided by E x V (chaos), with BLOSUM62-based TCRdist calculated between CDR3 peptides within each V-J. Welch's t-statistics and random forest reduced 514 V-J features to 13, which were used in a naive Bayes classifier (R e1071). No statistical method was used to fix the sample size in advance, and group allocation was not hidden from the investigators. The paper describes TCR Vbeta CDR3 sequencing of 135 peripheral blood samples, made up of 43 ophthalmopathy patients, approximately 73 hyperthyroidism patients and 17 progressor patients.

The sequencing used peripheral blood mononuclear cells (PBMCs), collected at new diagnosis, from a patient treated with antithyroid drugs. The TCR comes from a woman between 25 and 40 years old with Graves disease. Donor details come from another sample of the same person, matched by shared clones.

CDR3 region: CSARVGNGYEQYF. The DNA sequence is given as TGCAGTGCTAGAGTTGGAAATGGCTACGAGCAGTACTTC. Rearrangement joined TRBV20-1 to TRBJ2-7, with no reliable assignment of the D segment. The germline V gene (reference sequence) gives CDR1 as DFQATT and CDR2 as SNEGSKA. The CDR3 sequence holds 13 residues, the cysteine and phenylalanine included. The only DNA kept is the CDR3, 39 bases in frame from the first base. V is clipped by 1 base and J by 3 bases, and the sequence between their germline boundaries is 10 bases long.